This TCR beta chain came from a study of blood T cells in healthy people across ages. Study background: Template switching retrieved approximately one barcoded beta molecule for each two T cells.

The second PCR ran about 6 to 11 cycles with a sample-barcoded 5' primer and J-beta primers. From the 5' RACE reads, TCRdb called clonotypes with MiXCR, one entry per CDR3 protein. The table shows 700,000 to 1,000,000 distinct CDR3 sequences, with under 45% occurring only once. This receptor was identified in a man in his sixties in good health. Sequencing input: blood.

The CDR3 region has the DNA TGTGCCAGCAGTAATTACAGGGGCGCAACTAATGAAAAACTGTTTTTT. Translating gives CASSNYRGATNEKLFF. The chain links TRBV6-1 to TRBJ1-4, with 7 bases identical to TRBD1. The CDR3 extends over 16 amino acids. Germline trimming cut 5 bases from V and 0 bases from J; bases unmatched to any gene: 6. CDR1 MNHNS and CDR2 SASEGT come from the germline V gene.